These 22 T cell receptor beta chains share one sample of origin, sequenced in a study of T cells after yellow fever vaccination. From the 5' RACE reads, TCRdb called clonotypes with MiXCR, one entry per CDR3 protein. The sample lists about 210,000 distinct CDR3 sequences, about 7% occurring once. This material consisted of CD4+ T cells sorted from PBMCs, taken on the day of the yellow fever booster vaccination. The receptors originated from a man aged 25-40 years who received the YFV17D yellow fever vaccine.

V is TRBV3-1 and J is TRBJ2-1; the match to TRBD1 covers 8 bases. The CDR3 is 15 amino acids. The V gene's germline CDR1 is LGHDT and CDR2 YNNKEL (reference sequence). Losses at the gene ends were 2 bases for V and 3 bases for J; bases not matched to a gene: 3. CDR3 sequence reads: CASSQTGGLYNEQFF. The CDR3 bases are TGTGCCAGCAGCCAAACAGGGGGACTCTACAATGAGCAGTTCTTC.

The V and J genes are TRBV7-2 and TRBJ2-7; TRBD2 matches 7 bases. There are 15 residues in the CDR3. V gave up 0 bases and J gave up 6 bases; unmatched junction bases: 8. Germline CDR1 reads SGHTA; CDR2 reads FQGNSA. The CDR3 sequence: CASSLAQGLPSEQYF. The CDR3 DNA reads as TGTGCCAGCAGCTTAGCGCAGGGACTACCCTCCGAGCAGTACTTC.

CDR3 protein: CASKVAITDTQYF. The CDR3 DNA reads TGTGCCAGCAAGGTAGCGATCACAGATACGCAGTATTTT. This chain links TRBV2 with TRBJ2-3; D perhaps matches TRBD2 (5 bases). Trimming shortened V by 7 bases and J by 2 bases, and 10 bases separated the two germline ends. The CDR3 is 13 amino acids. Germline lookup yields CDR1 SNHLY and CDR2 FYNNEI. Filled out from reference TRBV2 and TRBJ2-3, the complete variable domain reads EPEVTQTPSHQVTQMGQEVILRCVPISNHLYFYWYRQILGQKVEFLVSFYNNEISEKSEIFDDQFSVERPDGSNFTLKIRSTKLEDSAMYFCASKVAITDTQYFGPGTRLTVL.

This clonotype was seen repeatedly, ten times or more. CDR3 in amino acids: CSAPISGSSYEQYF. CDR3 nucleotide sequence: TGCAGTGCCCCTATTAGCGGGAGCTCCTACGAGCAGTACTTC. V is TRBV20-1 and J is TRBJ2-7; 9 bases fit TRBD2. This CDR3 comprises 14 residues. Germline CDR1 reads DFQATT; CDR2 reads SNEGSKA (reference sequence). With 6 bases clipped from V and 0 bases from J, the junction kept 6 bases outside the gene matches.

In this sample, this clonotype turned up many times. This rearrangement joins TRBV20-1 to TRBJ2-4; TRBD1 agrees at 7 bases. The germline V gene encodes CDR1 DFQATT and CDR2 SNEGSKA (reference sequence). V shed 6 bases, J shed 0 bases, and the junction held 8 bases outside the gene matches. The CDR3 spans 15 residues. CDR3: CSAPDRSLAKNIQYF. DNA of the CDR3: TGCAGTGCCCCGGACAGGAGCCTAGCCAAAAACATTCAGTACTTC.

This clonotype was seen at least ten times. The chain links TRBV20-1 to TRBJ2-1, with TRBD2 matching over 13 bases. Unmatched junction bases numbered 21, after V lost 4 bases and J lost 12 bases. The CDR3 is made up of 18 amino acids. Germline V gene sequence: CDR1 DFQATT, CDR2 SNEGSKA (reference sequence). The CDR3 DNA reads TGCAGTGCTAAGTCCCTTAGTCCGCAGGGACTAGCGGGACGATGGCAGTTCTTC. Translating it yields CSAKSLSPQGLAGRWQFF.

In its sample, this clonotype was seen a few times. J is TRBJ2-7 and V is TRBV18; D unclear. The CDR3 has 12 amino acids. Trimming cost V 6 bases and J 6 bases, with 12 bases left between them. Germline V gene data show CDR1 as KGHSH and CDR2 as LQKENI. The CDR3 region is CASSPTKREQYF. CDR3 in DNA: TGTGCCAGCTCCCCAACTAAACGCGAGCAGTACTTC.

The chain uses TRBV20-1 and TRBJ2-7; weak D call: TRBD2 (5 bases). Germline V gene sequence: CDR1 DFQATT, CDR2 SNEGSKA (reference sequence). The CDR3 runs 15 residues. V dropped 6 bases and J dropped 5 bases, with 23 bases sitting between them. CDR3 amino acids: CSASEGYALLDEQYF. The CDR3 DNA is TGCAGTGCCTCCGAGGGCTACGCCCTGTTGGACGAGCAGTACTTC.

This clonotype was counted only a few times. V gene TRBV20-1 combines with J gene TRBJ2-7; D possibly uses TRBD1 or TRBD2 (5 bases each). With 7 bases removed from V and 7 bases from J, the gap between germline ends came to 23 bases. CDR1 is DFQATT, CDR2 SNEGSKA, per germline (reference sequence). The CDR3 extends over 14 amino acids. The CDR3, as DNA: TGCAGTGGCATAGAGGGTACGGCTTGGGGGGAGCAGTACTTC. This sequence encodes CSGIEGTAWGEQYF.

This clonotype was observed a handful of times. V gene TRBV7-2 combines with J gene TRBJ2-2, with 12 bases matching TRBD2. J was trimmed by 7 bases and V by 5 bases; bases with no gene match: 8. This CDR3 has 16 residues. The germline CDR1 and CDR2 sequences are SGHTA and FQGNSA. The CDR3 is CASSELLAGGLGELFF. The CDR3 DNA is TGTGCCAGCAGCGAGCTCCTAGCGGGAGGGCTCGGGGAGCTGTTTTTT.

In its sample, this clonotype was seen a few times. The genes are TRBV11-2 and TRBJ2-1, with D perhaps TRBD2 (5 bases). The ends were cut back, 0 bases at V and 8 bases at J, with 14 bases in the middle. CDR3 length: 15 residues. The germline V gene encodes CDR1 SGHAT and CDR2 FQNNGV. CDR3 sequence (DNA): TGTGCCAGCAGCTTAGATCGGCCGGGAAGGGATGAGCAGTTCTTC. It specifies CASSLDRPGRDEQFF.

This clonotype has more than one count but fewer than ten. The J gene is TRBJ2-3, the V gene TRBV20-1; D might be TRBD2 (7 bases). V lost 2 bases and J lost 2, with 20 bases in between. The CDR3 sequence is 17 residues long. Per the germline V gene, CDR1 is DFQATT and CDR2 is SNEGSKA (reference sequence). The CDR3 DNA sequence: TGCAGTGCTAGACCATTTAGGGGGGGAATTGCCACAGATACGCAGTATTTT. Amino acids: CSARPFRGGIATDTQYF.

This clonotype occurred many times. The chain couples TRBV11-1 to TRBJ2-7, with D possibly called TRBD1 or TRBD2 (5 bases each). V gave up 5 bases and J gave up 3 bases, with 20 bases separating them. Germline V CDR1 and CDR2: SGHAT, FQDESV (reference sequence). The CDR3 is made up of 16 amino acids. CDR3 residues: CASSTLLTGRIYEQYF. CDR3 nucleotide sequence: TGTGCCAGCAGCACACTGTTGACGGGACGGATCTACGAGCAGTACTTC.

Ten or more counts support this clonotype. The gene calls are TRBV19 and TRBJ1-2, with D uncertain. The CDR3 sequence is 14 residues long. Germline assignment: CDR1 LNHDA and CDR2 SQIVND (reference sequence). V lost 7 bases and J 3 bases, leaving 15 bases between the germline ends. The CDR3 nucleotides are TGTGCCAGTACCTTTGGCGGCGGGGACTATGGCTACACCTTC. This codes for CASTFGGGDYGYTF.

This clonotype was picked up many times. The chain uses TRBV9 and TRBJ2-5, with a weak D call TRBD2 (6 bases). V was trimmed by 2 bases and J by 4 bases, leaving 12 bases between them. The CDR3 consists of 14 residues. Germline V gene lookup returns CDR1 SGDLS and CDR2 YYNGEE. The CDR3 spells CASSVRALAETQYF. CDR3 in DNA: TGTGCCAGCAGCGTCCGGGCACTAGCAGAGACCCAGTACTTC. Supplemented by reference TRBV9 and TRBJ2-5, the full variable domain reads DSGVTQTPKHLITATGQRVTLRCSPRSGDLSVYWYQQSLDQGLQFLIQYYNGEERAKGNILERFSAQQFPDLHSELNLSSLELGDSALYFCASSVRALAETQYFGPGTRLLVL.

The chain couples TRBV5-1 to TRBJ2-3; 7 nucleotides align to TRBD2. Trimming at V came to 3 bases and at J to 2 bases, leaving 9 bases not matched to a gene. CDR1 is SGHRS and CDR2 is YFSETQ in the germline V gene. This CDR3 region has 16 residues. The CDR3: CASSWVRGRDTDTQYF. CDR3 DNA sequence: TGCGCCAGCAGCTGGGTTCGCGGGAGAGACACAGATACGCAGTATTTT.

Here the CDR3 reads CASSLVADYEQYF. The CDR3, as DNA: TGTGCCAGCAGCTTAGTCGCGGACTACGAGCAGTACTTC. The chain uses TRBV7-8 and TRBJ2-7; D remains unclear. Per germline, CDR1 SGHVS and CDR2 FQNEAQ. The V end was cut by 1 base, the J end by 3 bases, with 7 bases between. The length of the CDR3 is 13 residues.

This clonotype was counted many times. The J gene is TRBJ2-7, the V gene TRBV3-1; D uncertain. Trimming removed 1 base at V and 5 bases at J, with 6 bases between. The CDR3 totals 12 residues. Germline assignment: CDR1 LGHDT and CDR2 YNNKEL (reference sequence). DNA of the CDR3: TGTGCCAGCAGCCAAGTAGGTAACGAGCAGTACTTC. This sequence encodes CASSQVGNEQYF.

V usage is TRBV5-4 and J usage is TRBJ2-5, with D tentatively TRBD1 (6 bases). Germline assignment: CDR1 SGHNT and CDR2 YYREEE (reference sequence). CDR3 length equals 15 residues. Trimming took 3 bases from V and 7 from J, leaving 19 bases between them. CDR3 residues: CASSSDTGLYGTQYF. CDR3 DNA: TGTGCCAGCAGCTCGGACACAGGGTTGTACGGGACCCAGTACTTC. The full variable domain, completed using reference TRBV5-4 and TRBJ2-5, is ETGVTQSPTHLIKTRGQQVTLRCSSQSGHNTVSWYQQALGQGPQFIFQYYREEENGRGNFPPRFSGLQFPNYSSELNVNALELDDSALYLCASSSDTGLYGTQYFGPGTRLLVL.

This clonotype was detected ten times or more. The V call is TRBV20-1, the J call TRBJ2-1, with 9 bases identical to TRBD2. Germline trimming cut 4 bases from V and 8 bases from J; bases unmatched to any gene: 18. CDR3 length: 17 residues. Germline-derived CDR1 and CDR2 are DFQATT and SNEGSKA (reference sequence). CDR3 sequence: CSAIPDGGRVGIDEQFF. The CDR3 DNA is TGCAGTGCTATCCCCGACGGCGGGAGGGTGGGTATTGATGAGCAGTTCTTC.

This clonotype has a handful of counts. J is TRBJ2-6 and V is TRBV20-1; D is unclear. V was cut by 3 bases and J by 2 bases, with 5 bases left in between. The CDR3 is 13 amino acids. Germline loops: CDR1 DFQATT, CDR2 SNEGSKA (reference sequence). The CDR3 sequence: CSASQPGANVLTF. The CDR3 region has the DNA TGCAGTGCTAGTCAGCCTGGGGCCAACGTCCTGACTTTC.

J is TRBJ2-7 and V is TRBV20-1; 9 bases are shared with TRBD2. Germline V gene data show CDR1 as DFQATT and CDR2 as SNEGSKA (reference sequence). The CDR3 spans 14 residues. The ends lost 6 bases at V and 0 bases at J; junction bases unmatched: 6. CDR3 residues: CSASGRTSSYEQYF. For the CDR3, the DNA is TGCAGTGCAAGCGGGAGGACAAGCTCCTACGAGCAGTACTTC.